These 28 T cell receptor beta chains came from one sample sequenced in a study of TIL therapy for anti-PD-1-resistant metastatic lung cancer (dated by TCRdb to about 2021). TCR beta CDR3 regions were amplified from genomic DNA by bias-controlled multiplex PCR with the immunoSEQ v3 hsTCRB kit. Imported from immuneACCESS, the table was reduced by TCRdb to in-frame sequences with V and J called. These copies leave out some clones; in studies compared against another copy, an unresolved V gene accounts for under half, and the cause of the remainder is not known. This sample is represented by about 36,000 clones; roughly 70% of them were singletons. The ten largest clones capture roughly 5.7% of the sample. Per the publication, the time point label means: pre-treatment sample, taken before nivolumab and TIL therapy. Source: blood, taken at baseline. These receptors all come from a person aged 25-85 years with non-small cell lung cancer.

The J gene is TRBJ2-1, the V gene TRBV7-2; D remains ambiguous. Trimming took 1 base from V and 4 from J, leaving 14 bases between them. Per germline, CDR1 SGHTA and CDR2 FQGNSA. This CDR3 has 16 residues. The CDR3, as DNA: TGTGCCAGCAGCTTAGTTTTCCGGGTCCTATACAATGAGCAGTTCTTC. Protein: CASSLVFRVLYNEQFF.

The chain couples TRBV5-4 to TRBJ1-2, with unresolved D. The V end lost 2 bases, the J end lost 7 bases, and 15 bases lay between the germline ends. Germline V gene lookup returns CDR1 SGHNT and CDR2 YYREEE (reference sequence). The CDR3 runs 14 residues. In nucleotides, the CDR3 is TGTGCCAGCAGCTTTCCCAGCGGGTTGGTTGGCTACACCTTC. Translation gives CASSFPSGLVGYTF.

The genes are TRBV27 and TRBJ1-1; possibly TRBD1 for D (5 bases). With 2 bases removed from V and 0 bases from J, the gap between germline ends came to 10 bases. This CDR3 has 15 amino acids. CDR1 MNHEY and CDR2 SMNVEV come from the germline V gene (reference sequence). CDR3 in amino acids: CASSLTKQVNTEAFF. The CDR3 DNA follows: TGTGCCAGCAGTTTAACTAAACAGGTGAACACTGAAGCTTTCTTT.

CDR3 in DNA: TGCGCCAGCAGCCAAGGAAGGCATTGGGAAAACACTGAAGCTTTCTTT. It is translated as CASSQGRHWENTEAFF. The rearrangement uses TRBV4-3 and TRBJ1-1; D remains unclear. Trimming left V 1 base short and J 2 bases short, with 14 bases between. Per the germline V gene, CDR1 is LGHNA and CDR2 is YSLEER. This CDR3 spans 16 amino acids.

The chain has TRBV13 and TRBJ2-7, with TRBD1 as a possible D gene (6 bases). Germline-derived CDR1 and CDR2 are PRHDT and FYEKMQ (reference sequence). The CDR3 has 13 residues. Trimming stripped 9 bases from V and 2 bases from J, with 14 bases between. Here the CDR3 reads CARETGHPYEQYF. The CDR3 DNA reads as TGTGCCAGGGAAACAGGGCACCCCTACGAGCAGTACTTC.

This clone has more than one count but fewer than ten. CDR3 loop: CASSPRQRNEKLFF. CDR3 nucleotide sequence: TGTGCCAGCAGTCCGCGACAGCGCAATGAAAAACTGTTTTTT. The chain couples TRBV27 to TRBJ1-4; weak D call: TRBD1 (5 bases). Looked up from germline, CDR1 is MNHEY and CDR2 is SMNVEV (reference sequence). This CDR3 is built from 14 residues. V lost 5 bases and J lost 5, with 12 bases in between.

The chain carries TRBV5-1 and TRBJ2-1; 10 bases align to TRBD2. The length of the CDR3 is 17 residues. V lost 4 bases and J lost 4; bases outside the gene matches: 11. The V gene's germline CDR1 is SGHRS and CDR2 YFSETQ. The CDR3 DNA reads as TGCGCCAGCAGCCGAGAGCCGGGACTAGCGCTGTACAATGAGCAGTTCTTC. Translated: CASSREPGLALYNEQFF.

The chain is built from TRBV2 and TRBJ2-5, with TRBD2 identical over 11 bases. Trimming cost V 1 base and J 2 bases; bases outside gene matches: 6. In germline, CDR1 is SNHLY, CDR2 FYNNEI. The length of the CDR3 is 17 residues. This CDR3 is CASSEGLLAGGQETQYF. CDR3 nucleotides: TGTGCCAGCAGTGAAGGTTTATTAGCGGGGGGGCAAGAGACCCAGTACTTC.

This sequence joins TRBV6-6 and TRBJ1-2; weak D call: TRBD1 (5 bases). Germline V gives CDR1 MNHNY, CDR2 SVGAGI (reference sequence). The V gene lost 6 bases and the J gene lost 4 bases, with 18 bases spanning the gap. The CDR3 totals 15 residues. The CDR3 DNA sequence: TGTGCCAGCAGCCCCCAGGGACCGGGGATCTATGGCTACACCTTC. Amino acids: CASSPQGPGIYGYTF.

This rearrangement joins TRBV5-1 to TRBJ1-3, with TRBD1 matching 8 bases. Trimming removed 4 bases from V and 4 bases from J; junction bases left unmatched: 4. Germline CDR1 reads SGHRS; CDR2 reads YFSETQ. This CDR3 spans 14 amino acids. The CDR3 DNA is TGCGCCAGCAGCCCGGACAGGGCGGGAAACACCATATATTTT. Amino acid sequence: CASSPDRAGNTIYF.

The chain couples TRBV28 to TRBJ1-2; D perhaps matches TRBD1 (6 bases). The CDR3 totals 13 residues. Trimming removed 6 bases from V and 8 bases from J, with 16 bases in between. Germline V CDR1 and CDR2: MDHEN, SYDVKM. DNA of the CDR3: TGTGCCAGCAGATCTCGGGGGGCTCGGGGCTACACCTTC. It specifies CASRSRGARGYTF.

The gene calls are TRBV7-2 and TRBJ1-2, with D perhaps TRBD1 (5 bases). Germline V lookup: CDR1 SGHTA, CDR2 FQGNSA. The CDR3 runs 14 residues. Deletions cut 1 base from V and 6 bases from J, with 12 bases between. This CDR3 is CASSLEWDRDGYTF. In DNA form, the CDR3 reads TGTGCCAGCAGCTTAGAATGGGACCGGGATGGCTACACCTTC.

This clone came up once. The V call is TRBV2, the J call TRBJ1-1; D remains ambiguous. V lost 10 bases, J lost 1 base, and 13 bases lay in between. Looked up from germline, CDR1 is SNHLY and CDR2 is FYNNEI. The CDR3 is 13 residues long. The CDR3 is CATLAFTNTEAFF. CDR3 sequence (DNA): TGTGCCACCCTAGCCTTCACGAACACTGAAGCTTTCTTT.

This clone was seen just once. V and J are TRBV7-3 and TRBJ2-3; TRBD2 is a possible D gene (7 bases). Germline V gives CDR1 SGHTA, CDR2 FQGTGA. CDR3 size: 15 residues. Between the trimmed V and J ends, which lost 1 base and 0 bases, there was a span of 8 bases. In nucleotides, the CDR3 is TGTGCCAGCAGCTTAAGCGGGGGCAGCACAGATACGCAGTATTTT. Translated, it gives CASSLSGGSTDTQYF.

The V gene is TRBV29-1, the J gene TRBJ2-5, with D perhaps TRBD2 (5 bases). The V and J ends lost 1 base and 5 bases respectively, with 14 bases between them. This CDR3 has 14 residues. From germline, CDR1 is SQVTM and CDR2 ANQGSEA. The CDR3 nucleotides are TGCAGCGTTGAAGGGAGGCTAGCTTTTGAGACCCAGTACTTC. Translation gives CSVEGRLAFETQYF.

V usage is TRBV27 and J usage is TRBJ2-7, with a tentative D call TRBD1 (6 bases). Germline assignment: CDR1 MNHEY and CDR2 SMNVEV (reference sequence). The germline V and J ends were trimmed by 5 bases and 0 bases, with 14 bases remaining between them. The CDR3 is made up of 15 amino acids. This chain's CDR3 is CASSLGQLPSYEQYF. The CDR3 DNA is TGTGCCAGCAGTCTCGGACAGCTGCCCTCCTACGAGCAGTACTTC.

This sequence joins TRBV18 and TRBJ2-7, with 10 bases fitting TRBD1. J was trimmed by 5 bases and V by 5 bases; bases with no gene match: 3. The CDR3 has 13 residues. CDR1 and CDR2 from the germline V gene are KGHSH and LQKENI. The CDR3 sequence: CASSSGTGDEQYF. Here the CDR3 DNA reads TGTGCCAGCTCATCCGGGACAGGGGACGAGCAGTACTTC.

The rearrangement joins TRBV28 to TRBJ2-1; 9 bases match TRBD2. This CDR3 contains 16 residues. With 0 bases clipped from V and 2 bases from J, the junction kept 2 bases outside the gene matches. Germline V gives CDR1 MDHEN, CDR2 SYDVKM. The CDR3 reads CASSLWLAGTYNEQFF. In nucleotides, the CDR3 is TGTGCCAGCAGTTTATGGCTAGCGGGGACCTACAATGAGCAGTTCTTC. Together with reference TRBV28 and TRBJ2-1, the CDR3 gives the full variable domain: DVKVTQSSRYLVKRTGEKVFLECVQDMDHENMFWYRQDPGLGLRLIYFSYDVKMKEKGDIPEGYSVSREKKERFSLILESASTNQTSMYLCASSLWLAGTYNEQFFGPGTRLTVL.

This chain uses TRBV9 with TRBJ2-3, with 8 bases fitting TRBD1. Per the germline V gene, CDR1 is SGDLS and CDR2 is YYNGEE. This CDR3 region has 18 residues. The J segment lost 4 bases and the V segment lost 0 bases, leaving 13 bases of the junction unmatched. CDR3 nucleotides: TGTGCCAGCAGCGTAGGTCTTAAGGCAGGGGGCAGCGCAGATACGCAGTATTTT. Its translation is CASSVGLKAGGSADTQYF.

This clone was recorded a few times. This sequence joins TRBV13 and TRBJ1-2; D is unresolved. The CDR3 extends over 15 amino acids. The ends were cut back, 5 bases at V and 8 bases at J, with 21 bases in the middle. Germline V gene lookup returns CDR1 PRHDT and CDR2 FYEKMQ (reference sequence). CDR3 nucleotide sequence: TGTGCCAGCAGCCCCTTCCCGGACGGGGAAAGAGGCTACACCTTC. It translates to CASSPFPDGERGYTF.

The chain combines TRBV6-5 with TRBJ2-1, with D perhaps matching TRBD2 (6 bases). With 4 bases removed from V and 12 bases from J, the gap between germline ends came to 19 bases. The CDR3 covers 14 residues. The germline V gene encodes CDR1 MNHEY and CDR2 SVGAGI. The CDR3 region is CASSLSPPAGPQFF. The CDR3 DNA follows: TGTGCCAGCAGTTTAAGTCCCCCCGCGGGACCGCAGTTCTTC.

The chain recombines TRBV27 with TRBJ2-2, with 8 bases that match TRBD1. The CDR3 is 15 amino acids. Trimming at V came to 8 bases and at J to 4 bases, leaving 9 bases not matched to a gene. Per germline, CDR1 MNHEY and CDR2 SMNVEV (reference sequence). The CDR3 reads CASSKDRVFTGELFF. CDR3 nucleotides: TGTGCCAGCTCAAAGGACAGGGTTTTCACCGGGGAGCTGTTTTTT.

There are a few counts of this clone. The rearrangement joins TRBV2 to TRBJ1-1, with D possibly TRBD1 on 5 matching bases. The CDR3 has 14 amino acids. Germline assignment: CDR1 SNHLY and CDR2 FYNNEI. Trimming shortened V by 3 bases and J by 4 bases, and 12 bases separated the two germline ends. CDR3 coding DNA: TGTGCCAGCAGTGATCTAGGGGTGGGCACTGAAGCTTTCTTT. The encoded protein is CASSDLGVGTEAFF.

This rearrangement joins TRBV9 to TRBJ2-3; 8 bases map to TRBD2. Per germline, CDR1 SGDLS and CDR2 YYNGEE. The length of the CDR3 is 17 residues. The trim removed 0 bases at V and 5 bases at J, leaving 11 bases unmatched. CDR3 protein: CASSVDRAGGPRDTQYF. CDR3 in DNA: TGTGCCAGCAGCGTAGATCGGGCGGGGGGCCCCCGAGATACGCAGTATTTT.

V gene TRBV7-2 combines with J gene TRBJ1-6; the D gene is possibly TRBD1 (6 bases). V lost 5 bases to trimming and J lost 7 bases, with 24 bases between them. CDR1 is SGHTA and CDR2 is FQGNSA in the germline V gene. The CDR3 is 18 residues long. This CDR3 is CASSAGPRGGLSNSPLHF. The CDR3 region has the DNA TGTGCCAGCAGCGCCGGCCCGCGGGGGGGGCTAAGCAATTCACCCCTCCACTTT.

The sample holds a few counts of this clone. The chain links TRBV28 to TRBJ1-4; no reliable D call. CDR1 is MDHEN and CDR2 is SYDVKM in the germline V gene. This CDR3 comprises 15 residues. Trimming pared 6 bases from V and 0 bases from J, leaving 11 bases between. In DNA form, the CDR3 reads TGTGCCAGCAGGCCAAAAGCAGCAACTAATGAAAAACTGTTTTTT. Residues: CASRPKAATNEKLFF.

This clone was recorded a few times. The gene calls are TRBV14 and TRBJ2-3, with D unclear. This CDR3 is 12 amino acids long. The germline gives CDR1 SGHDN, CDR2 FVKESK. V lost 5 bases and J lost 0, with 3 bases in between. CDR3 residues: CASSTSTDTQYF. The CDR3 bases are TGTGCCAGCAGCACAAGCACAGATACGCAGTATTTT.

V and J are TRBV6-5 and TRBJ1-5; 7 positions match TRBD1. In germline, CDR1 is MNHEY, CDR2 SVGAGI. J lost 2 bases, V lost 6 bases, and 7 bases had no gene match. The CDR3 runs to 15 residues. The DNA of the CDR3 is TGTGCCAGCAGCCCAGACAGGGCTGGCAATCAGCCCCAGCATTTT. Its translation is CASSPDRAGNQPQHF.